This entry lists 18 T cell receptor beta chains sequenced from one sample in a study of blood T cell repertoires in COVID-19. The data were produced by immunoSEQ multiplex PCR, yet TCRdb's version contains in-frame clones alone and is incomplete. The repertoire holds around 140,000 clones, with less than 90% as singletons. Sequences were obtained from peripheral blood. These receptors were taken from a man aged 25 to 40 with COVID-19, enrolled during active disease.

This clone was detected only once. The chain is built from TRBV5-4 and TRBJ2-1; TRBD1 agrees at 7 bases. The CDR3 consists of 13 residues. V shed 1 base and J 6 bases; nucleotides not matched to a gene: 1. The germline CDR1 and CDR2 sequences are SGHNT and YYREEE (reference sequence). The chain's CDR3 is CASSLTGANEQFF. The CDR3 DNA sequence: TGTGCCAGCAGCTTGACAGGGGCCAATGAGCAGTTCTTC.

The chain carries TRBV5-1 and TRBJ2-7, with 9 positions matching TRBD1. Germline V gives CDR1 SGHRS, CDR2 YFSETQ. This CDR3 is 15 amino acids long. The ends lost 3 bases at V and 4 bases at J; junction bases unmatched: 8. CDR3 in DNA: TGCGCCAGCAGCTCGAGGACAGGGGCGAATTACGAGCAGTACTTC. It is translated as CASSSRTGANYEQYF.

This clone has more than one count but fewer than ten. The gene calls are TRBV7-2 and TRBJ2-1; weak D call: TRBD1 (6 bases). Germline V gene sequence: CDR1 SGHTA, CDR2 FQGNSA. V lost 3 bases, J lost 13 bases, and 16 bases lay in between. This CDR3 contains 13 residues. This chain's CDR3 is CASSLPRDIGQFF. Here the CDR3 DNA reads TGTGCCAGCAGCTTGCCCCGGGACATTGGACAGTTCTTC.

The chain couples TRBV30 to TRBJ2-7; 8 bases map to TRBD2. This CDR3 has 15 residues. V lost 0 bases and J lost 3; bases outside the gene matches: 7. Germline CDR1 and CDR2: GTSNPN and SVGIG (reference sequence). Written as DNA, the CDR3 is TGTGCCTGGAGTGTACGGGGGGGAGGTCTCTACGAGCAGTACTTC. The encoded protein is CAWSVRGGGLYEQYF.

The chain carries TRBV4-2 and TRBJ2-5; 7 nucleotides match TRBD1. The CDR3 runs to 16 residues. Germline values: CDR1 LGHNA, CDR2 YNFKEQ. Trimming cost V 0 bases and J 5 bases; bases outside gene matches: 9. The CDR3 loop reads CASSQDQQGTGETQYF. For the CDR3, the DNA is TGTGCCAGCAGCCAAGATCAACAGGGGACGGGGGAGACCCAGTACTTC.

The J gene is TRBJ2-2, the V gene TRBV5-1; 8 bases are a match to TRBD2. This CDR3 spans 16 amino acids. Germline loops: CDR1 SGHRS, CDR2 YFSETQ. V was clipped by 1 base and J by 7 bases; unmatched bases: 9. This CDR3 reads CASSLSRGGKNGELFF. Here the CDR3 DNA reads TGCGCCAGCAGCTTGTCCCGCGGGGGGAAGAACGGGGAGCTGTTTTTT.

The V and J genes are TRBV28 and TRBJ1-1; D ambiguous. CDR3 length: 14 residues. Germline CDR1 reads MDHEN; CDR2 reads SYDVKM. The V and J ends lost 6 bases and 11 bases respectively, with 22 bases between them. The CDR3 DNA follows: TGTGCCAGCAGACTCTCTCTCGGGGAGTGGCGGGCTTTCTTT. Its translation is CASRLSLGEWRAFF.

The V call is TRBV20-1, the J call TRBJ1-2, with a possible D match to TRBD1 (5 bases). The CDR3 sequence is 11 residues long. The V end lost 5 bases, the J end lost 7 bases, and 11 bases lay between the germline ends. In germline, CDR1 is DFQATT, CDR2 SNEGSKA (reference sequence). The CDR3: CSAPQGIGYTF. For the CDR3, the DNA is TGCAGTGCTCCCCAGGGAATTGGCTACACCTTC.

The rearrangement uses TRBV7-2 and TRBJ2-1; tentative D call: TRBD1 (5 bases). The germline CDR1 and CDR2 sequences are SGHTA and FQGNSA. CDR3 length equals 16 residues. V lost 1 base, J lost 1 base, and 11 bases lay in between. The CDR3 DNA is TGTGCCAGCAGCTTAGGGGCAGGGTGGTCCTACAATGAGCAGTTCTTC. This codes for CASSLGAGWSYNEQFF.

This clone was picked up one time. V gene TRBV4-1 combines with J gene TRBJ2-7; TRBD1 aligns across 9 bases. Germline lookup yields CDR1 MGHRA and CDR2 YSYEKL. This CDR3 contains 15 residues. With V trimmed by 8 bases and J by 2 bases, 10 bases remained unmatched. The CDR3 sequence: CASSTLGQGAYEQYF. DNA for the CDR3: TGCGCCAGCTCCACATTGGGACAGGGAGCCTACGAGCAGTACTTC.

The rearrangement links TRBV7-3 to TRBJ2-3; 11 nucleotides agree with TRBD1. With V trimmed by 5 bases and J by 3 bases, 7 bases remained unmatched. The CDR3 consists of 16 residues. Germline loops: CDR1 SGHTA, CDR2 FQGTGA. The CDR3, as DNA: TGTGCCAGCAGCCGGACAGGGGGCGATGGTACAGATACGCAGTATTTT. As protein: CASSRTGGDGTDTQYF.

The CDR3 coding sequence is TGTGCCAGCAGTCGAGGGAACGGCGGGAGAACCAACGAGCAGTACTTC. Protein sequence: CASSRGNGGRTNEQYF. The rearrangement joins TRBV2 to TRBJ2-7; 7 nucleotides align to TRBD2. The germline gives CDR1 SNHLY, CDR2 FYNNEI. Trimming removed 5 bases from V and 5 bases from J; junction bases left unmatched: 15. The CDR3 runs to 16 residues.

This sequence joins TRBV12-3 or TRBV12-4 and TRBJ2-1, with D unclear. The CDR3 totals 12 residues. V shed 7 bases and J shed 10 bases, with 14 bases lying between them. DNA of the CDR3: TGTGCCAGCAACTCGCGGCGAGAAGAGCAGTTCTTC. Its translation is CASNSRREEQFF.

The chain couples TRBV30 to TRBJ1-4; 10 nucleotides agree with TRBD1. V shed 0 bases, J shed 8 bases, and the junction held 9 bases outside the gene matches. The CDR3 sequence is 16 residues long. Germline V gene lookup returns CDR1 GTSNPN and CDR2 SVGIG (reference sequence). The CDR3 reads CAWSVTPGTGDEKLFF. In DNA, the CDR3 is TGTGCCTGGAGTGTCACCCCGGGGACAGGGGACGAAAAACTGTTTTTT.

The chain links TRBV7-9 to TRBJ2-5, with a tentative D call TRBD1 (6 bases). The CDR3 contains 13 residues. V shed 1 base and J shed 4 bases, with 7 bases lying between them. The V gene's germline CDR1 is SEHNR and CDR2 FQNEAQ (reference sequence). The CDR3 nucleotides read TGTGCCAGCAGCTTAGAAGGGGGAGAGACCCAGTACTTC. Translation: CASSLEGGETQYF.

The V gene is TRBV28, the J gene TRBJ2-1, with 12 bases identical to TRBD1. The CDR3 has 16 amino acids. Germline CDR1 and CDR2: MDHEN and SYDVKM. The V segment lost 8 bases and the J segment 4 bases; nucleotides outside the gene matches: 9. CDR3 region: CASGTGGSLYYNEQFF. In DNA, the CDR3 is TGTGCCAGCGGGACAGGGGGCTCCCTTTATTACAATGAGCAGTTCTTC.

A word on this clone: The same CDR3 is also encoded by other DNA sequences in this sample. The rearrangement links TRBV4-1 to TRBJ2-3, with 11 nucleotides matching TRBD2. CDR1 and CDR2 (germline): MGHRA, YSYEKL. The CDR3 is made up of 17 amino acids. V dropped 2 bases and J dropped 2; count of bases not matched to a gene: 6. The chain's CDR3 is CASSQSGTSGPTDTQYF. In DNA, the CDR3 is TGCGCCAGCAGCCAATCCGGGACTAGCGGACCCACAGATACGCAGTATTTT.

This chain joins TRBV2 and TRBJ2-5; 7 nucleotides match TRBD1. The CDR3 has 13 amino acids. Germline CDR1 reads SNHLY; CDR2 reads FYNNEI. Germline trimming cut 7 bases from V and 5 bases from J; bases unmatched to any gene: 7. The CDR3 DNA sequence: TGTGCCAGCATGGGACAGAATGGGGAGACCCAGTACTTC. It yields the protein CASMGQNGETQYF.